This T cell receptor beta chain was sequenced for a study of metastatic and nonmetastatic thyroid tumors. About the research overall: The comparison covered peripheral blood and tumor or nodule tissue in malignant and benign thyroid patients.

Original processing methods: To classify distant metastasis in papillary thyroid cancer, a model was built from CDR3 differences across clinicopathological groups. Through MiXCR, TCRdb re-clonotyped the PCR reads. Clone size and V and J calls follow TCRdb, not the original study. The data hold 23,000 or so clones, with about 20% observed a single time. This clone was seen many times. Among the patients, none had received any treatment before thyroid surgery. This TCR came from a female donor with papillary thyroid cancer or a benign thyroid nodule (not recorded which). Some clones in this sample may be carry-over from other donors' samples. The sequenced sample consisted of blood.

The CDR3 sequence is CAWSGPTQYNEQFF. The CDR3 bases are TGTGCCTGGAGTGGACCGACACAATACAATGAGCAGTTCTTC. The gene calls are TRBV30 and TRBJ2-1; the D is unclear. CDR3 length equals 14 residues. Germline V gives CDR1 GTSNPN, CDR2 SVGIG (reference sequence). V was shortened by 1 base and J by 4 bases, with 11 bases between the two germline ends.